The 28 T cell receptor beta chains presented below share a single source sample, sequenced in a study of T cell clones after liver transplantation. Sequencing was performed with immunoSEQ multiplex PCR; in TCRdb, only in-frame clones are kept and a portion is missing. This table holds about 99,000 clones, around 84% found once. The sample in question was CD4+ T cells from blood, obtained 45 to 50 months after liver transplant. The receptors originated from a human patient who received a liver transplant. Some T cells may be graft donor cells.

This clone ranks as medium-sized (0.01 to 0.1%). The chain carries TRBV27 and TRBJ1-1, with a tentative D call TRBD1 (5 bases). Germline-derived CDR1 and CDR2 are MNHEY and SMNVEV (reference sequence). Trimming stripped 3 bases from V and 5 bases from J, with 13 bases between. The CDR3 length is 14 residues. CDR3 bases: TGTGCCAGCAGTTTCGGGGGGACGGTGACTGAAGCTTTCTTT. Its translation is CASSFGGTVTEAFF.

The V call is TRBV19, the J call TRBJ1-5; the D gene is possibly TRBD1 (5 bases). Trimming took off 5 bases at V and 6 bases at J, with 11 bases between the two ends. Germline CDR1 is LNHDA and CDR2 is SQIVND (reference sequence). The CDR3 has 13 residues. The CDR3 loop is CASSVNGGQPQHF. The DNA for the CDR3 is TGTGCCAGTAGTGTAAATGGGGGTCAGCCCCAGCATTTT.

The chain employs TRBV7-3 and TRBJ2-1; a possible D gene is TRBD2 (6 bases). With 4 bases removed from V and 12 bases from J, the gap between germline ends came to 16 bases. There are 13 residues in the CDR3. CDR1 is SGHTA and CDR2 is FQGTGA in the germline V gene. The CDR3: CASSWDPGTLQFF. The CDR3 coding sequence is TGTGCCAGCAGCTGGGATCCCGGGACTTTGCAGTTCTTC.

The rearrangement links TRBV11-2 to TRBJ2-7; 13 nucleotides agree with TRBD2. This CDR3 is built from 16 residues. V shed 5 bases, J shed 2 bases, and the junction held 6 bases outside the gene matches. Germline CDR1 SGHAT, CDR2 FQNNGV. The CDR3 region is CASSPLLAGGPYEQYF. CDR3 DNA: TGTGCCAGCAGCCCCCTACTAGCGGGAGGGCCCTACGAGCAGTACTTC.

V usage is TRBV4-2 and J usage is TRBJ2-1, with TRBD2 matching 8 bases. The ends lost 4 bases at V and 5 bases at J; junction bases unmatched: 7. CDR1 LGHNA and CDR2 YNFKEQ come from the germline V gene. This CDR3 has 15 residues. The CDR3 DNA follows: TGTGCCAGCAGCCCCAGGAGCGGGAGCCACAATGAGCAGTTCTTC. This encodes CASSPRSGSHNEQFF.

This clone was observed once. The V call is TRBV5-4, the J call TRBJ2-7; D remains ambiguous. Germline values: CDR1 SGHNT, CDR2 YYREEE (reference sequence). The V end lost 0 bases, the J end lost 5 bases, and 15 bases lay between the germline ends. This CDR3 contains 15 residues. CDR3 DNA sequence: TGTGCCAGCAGCTTGGATCTGGTAGGGATCGACGAGCAGTACTTC. The encoded protein is CASSLDLVGIDEQYF.

This clone has only a few counts. The V gene is TRBV6-1, the J gene TRBJ2-3; TRBD2 agrees at 10 bases. Per the germline V gene, CDR1 is MNHNS and CDR2 is SASEGT. The CDR3 length is 14 residues. J was trimmed by 4 bases and V by 2 bases; bases with no gene match: 0. The CDR3: CASSELAGADTQYF. The CDR3 coding sequence is TGTGCCAGCAGTGAACTAGCGGGGGCAGATACGCAGTATTTT.

The chain uses TRBV21-1 and TRBJ1-5. TRBV21-1 is a listed pseudogene. This CDR3 has 17 residues. The CDR3, as DNA: TGTGCCAGCAGCAAATTAGTCTCGGGCCGGGGCAATCAGCCCCAGCATTTT. This gives the protein CASSKLVSGRGNQPQHF.

The rearrangement links TRBV19 to TRBJ2-1; D perhaps matches TRBD2 (5 bases). V shed 6 bases and J shed 7 bases, with 22 bases lying between them. Germline V gene sequence: CDR1 LNHDA, CDR2 SQIVND (reference sequence). CDR3 length equals 16 residues. The CDR3, as DNA: TGTGCCAGTAGAGATCCGGCGGCGGGTAGTCTGAATGAGCAGTTCTTC. Encoded protein: CASRDPAAGSLNEQFF.

This clone came up once. The V gene is TRBV5-1, the J gene TRBJ2-1; 7 nucleotides align to TRBD2. The V gene end was trimmed by 0 bases and the J gene end by 3 bases; junction bases not matched to a gene: 3. This CDR3 comprises 15 residues. Per germline, CDR1 SGHRS and CDR2 YFSETQ. CDR3 sequence: CASSLEPSGYNEQFF. In nucleotides, the CDR3 is TGCGCCAGCAGCTTGGAGCCTAGCGGCTACAATGAGCAGTTCTTC.

Worth noting for this clone: This CDR3 is also generated by other DNA sequences in the sample. This chain connects TRBV7-9 to TRBJ2-2; D perhaps matches TRBD1 (5 bases). CDR3 length: 15 amino acids. Trimming cost V 1 base and J 2 bases, with 8 bases left between them. Germline CDR1 reads SEHNR; CDR2 reads FQNEAQ (reference sequence). CDR3 DNA sequence: TGTGCCAGCAGCTTAGTACAGGCAAACACCGGGGAGCTGTTTTTT. It specifies CASSLVQANTGELFF.

The chain links TRBV6-1 to TRBJ2-5; D gene uncertain. The germline gives CDR1 MNHNS, CDR2 SASEGT. The CDR3 spans 13 residues. Deletions cut 6 bases from V and 8 bases from J, with 16 bases between. DNA for the CDR3: TGTGCCAGCAGCCGAGACCTCATTTCAACCCAGTACTTC. Encoded protein: CASSRDLISTQYF.

V usage is TRBV10-1 and J usage is TRBJ2-3; 7 bases map to TRBD1. The trim removed 6 bases at V and 2 bases at J, leaving 8 bases unmatched. Germline V gene sequence: CDR1 WNHNN, CDR2 SYGVQD (reference sequence). The CDR3 is 15 amino acids. As DNA, the CDR3 is TGCGCCAGCAGGGGGCGACAGGGCTACACAGATACGCAGTATTTT. Translated: CASRGRQGYTDTQYF.

In its sample, this clone was seen once. This chain connects TRBV15 to TRBJ2-5; either TRBD1 or TRBD2 may supply D (5 bases each). The CDR3 loop spans 13 amino acids. The germline gives CDR1 LNHNV, CDR2 YYDKDF (reference sequence). V lost 5 bases and J lost 2, with 9 bases in between. CDR3 sequence (DNA): TGTGCCACCAGCCGGGACGGGCAAGAGACCCAGTACTTC. This translates into CATSRDGQETQYF.

Only a few counts were recorded for this clone. The chain links TRBV27 to TRBJ2-5; 10 nucleotides align to TRBD2. The CDR3 runs to 15 residues. Germline V gene sequence: CDR1 MNHEY, CDR2 SMNVEV (reference sequence). Trimming at V came to 7 bases and at J to 6 bases, leaving 11 bases not matched to a gene. The CDR3 reads CASTLIAGGRKTQYF. Here the CDR3 DNA reads TGTGCCAGCACTCTGATAGCGGGAGGAAGAAAGACCCAGTACTTC.

The chain has TRBV9 and TRBJ1-1; D might be TRBD1 (6 bases). CDR3 length equals 14 residues. The germline V gene encodes CDR1 SGDLS and CDR2 YYNGEE. The ends were cut back, 4 bases at V and 0 bases at J, with 10 bases in the middle. The CDR3 sequence is CASSPGHLNTEAFF. CDR3 DNA: TGTGCCAGCAGCCCGGGACACCTGAACACTGAAGCTTTCTTT.

V gene TRBV14 combines with J gene TRBJ2-7; 7 nucleotides match TRBD2. CDR1 SGHDN and CDR2 FVKESK come from the germline V gene. V was pared by 0 bases and J by 1 base, with 0 bases of the junction left unmatched. The CDR3 has 14 residues. CDR3 region: CASSQEGGSYEQYF. The CDR3 nucleotides read TGTGCCAGCAGCCAAGAGGGAGGGTCCTACGAGCAGTACTTC. The whole variable domain, filled in from reference TRBV14 and TRBJ2-7, reads EAGVTQFPSHSVIEKGQTVTLRCDPISGHDNLYWYRRVMGKEIKFLLHFVKESKQDESGMPNNRFLAERTGGTYSTLKVQPAELEDSGVYFCASSQEGGSYEQYFGPGTRLTVT.

The CDR3 nucleotides read TGTGCCAGCTCCCCGGGAACTTTGAACACTGAAGCTTTCTTT. Protein product: CASSPGTLNTEAFF. The chain carries TRBV11-2 and TRBJ1-1; D gene unclear. V shed 8 bases and J shed 0 bases, with 13 bases lying between them. Germline V lookup: CDR1 SGHAT, CDR2 FQNNGV. This CDR3 region has 14 residues.

The chain uses TRBV6-4 and TRBJ1-5, with 7 nucleotides matching TRBD1. Looked up from germline, CDR1 is MRHNA and CDR2 is SNTAGT. Losses at the gene ends were 10 bases for V and 0 bases for J; bases not matched to a gene: 21. This CDR3 contains 19 residues. CDR3 bases: TGTGCCAACCCCACACCGAGGTTACAGGGGCGCGATAGCAATCAGCCCCAGCATTTT. Its translation: CANPTPRLQGRDSNQPQHF.

A few counts support this clone. This chain connects TRBV6-1 to TRBJ2-1; 10 bases are shared with TRBD2. V dropped 6 bases and J dropped 4; count of bases not matched to a gene: 6. The CDR3 contains 15 residues. Germline CDR1 reads MNHNS; CDR2 reads SASEGT. This CDR3 is CASRPAGGPYNEQFF. CDR3 DNA sequence: TGTGCCAGCAGGCCAGCGGGAGGGCCTTACAATGAGCAGTTCTTC.

This sequence joins TRBV5-6 and TRBJ2-7, with D possibly TRBD2 on 6 matching bases. Looked up from germline, CDR1 is SGHDT and CDR2 is YYEEEE. The CDR3 is made up of 15 amino acids. The V and J ends lost 3 bases and 3 bases respectively, with 16 bases between them. CDR3 sequence: CASSWPEGYVYEQYF. CDR3 nucleotide sequence: TGTGCCAGCAGCTGGCCGGAGGGATATGTCTACGAGCAGTACTTC.

The chain uses TRBV7-2 and TRBJ2-1; D gene unclear. The germline V gene has CDR1 SGHTA and CDR2 FQGNSA. V was clipped by 2 bases and J by 9 bases, with 8 bases between them. The CDR3 totals 12 residues. CDR3 sequence (DNA): TGTGCCAGCAGCTTAAGTAGTCCTGAGCAGTTCTTC. Translated, it gives CASSLSSPEQFF.

The chain employs TRBV25-1 and TRBJ2-1, with D possibly matching TRBD1 (5 bases). The CDR3 totals 12 residues. Germline CDR1 is MGHDK and CDR2 is SYGVNS. With 5 bases removed from V and 10 bases from J, the gap between germline ends came to 12 bases. CDR3 loop: CASSSGWEEQFF. Written as DNA, the CDR3 is TGTGCCAGCAGTTCAGGGTGGGAAGAGCAGTTCTTC.

The gene calls are TRBV6-1 and TRBJ1-5, with 9 bases lining up with TRBD1. The V gene's germline CDR1 is MNHNS and CDR2 SASEGT. CDR3 length equals 14 residues. The ends lost 6 bases at V and 4 bases at J; junction bases unmatched: 4. CDR3 coding DNA: TGTGCCAGCAGGGGGACAGGGCTGAATCAGCCCCAGCATTTT. Its protein is CASRGTGLNQPQHF.

The genes are TRBV4-3 and TRBJ2-3; no firm D call. The CDR3 contains 14 residues. Germline lookup yields CDR1 LGHNA and CDR2 YSLEER. V lost 3 bases to trimming and J lost 0 bases, with 7 bases between them. CDR3 in DNA: TGCGCCAGCAGCCAGAGTTACAGCACAGATACGCAGTATTTT. It specifies CASSQSYSTDTQYF.

The CDR3 bases are TGTGCCAGCAGTGTAAAGTGGGGGGAAGAATATGCCCAGCATTTT. It is translated as CASSVKWGEEYAQHF. The rearrangement uses TRBV2 and TRBJ1-5; D is perhaps TRBD1 (5 bases). V was cut by 4 bases and J by 11 bases, with 21 bases left in between. CDR1 is SNHLY and CDR2 is FYNNEI in the germline V gene. CDR3 size: 15 residues.

This clone appeared a single time. The chain has TRBV25-1 and TRBJ1-3; no firm D call. Looked up from germline, CDR1 is MGHDK and CDR2 is SYGVNS. CDR3 length equals 14 residues. Trimming cost V 6 bases and J 0 bases, with 9 bases left between them. The CDR3 here is CASRSTGSGNTIYF. The CDR3 DNA reads TGTGCCAGCAGGAGCACGGGCTCTGGAAACACCATATATTTT.

The rearrangement joins TRBV6-1 to TRBJ2-7, with a possible D match to TRBD2 (5 bases). The CDR3 loop spans 15 amino acids. Germline values: CDR1 MNHNS, CDR2 SASEGT. The ends were cut back, 1 base at V and 0 bases at J, with 10 bases in the middle. The CDR3 loop is CASSEVLTSSYEQYF. In DNA, the CDR3 is TGTGCCAGCAGTGAAGTGCTAACTAGCTCCTACGAGCAGTACTTC.